This T cell receptor (beta chain) was identified during a study of CD8+ T cells in alopecia areata. Study details: At a dose of 5 to 10 mg twice daily, oral tofacitinib was given to treated patients. Study-wide results and caveats: Lesional scalp exceeded normal scalp in clonality, especially in alopecia totalis/universalis.

The sequencing template was cDNA reverse transcribed from extracted RNA. The repertoire was sequenced with immunoSEQ multiplex PCR; TCRdb's copy has only in-frame clones and lacks some. The table includes 140,000 to 150,000 clones, about 87% detected once. With regard to this clone: Antigen: not known.

The germline CDR1 and CDR2 sequences are SGHDN and FVKESK. This CDR3 spans 16 amino acids. The V segment lost 1 base and the J segment 3 bases; nucleotides outside the gene matches: 7. This chain connects TRBV14 to TRBJ2-7; TRBD1 matches at 9 bases. This material consisted of CD8+ T cells sorted from blood, taken at week 0. The sequence derives from a human donor with alopecia areata. The CDR3 DNA follows: TGTGCCAGCAGCCAAGGGGACAGGGTGTTTGACTACGAGCAGTACTTC. This sequence encodes CASSQGDRVFDYEQYF. Together with reference TRBV14 and TRBJ2-7, the CDR3 gives the full variable domain: EAGVTQFPSHSVIEKGQTVTLRCDPISGHDNLYWYRRVMGKEIKFLLHFVKESKQDESGMPNNRFLAERTGGTYSTLKVQPAELEDSGVYFCASSQGDRVFDYEQYFGPGTRLTVT.